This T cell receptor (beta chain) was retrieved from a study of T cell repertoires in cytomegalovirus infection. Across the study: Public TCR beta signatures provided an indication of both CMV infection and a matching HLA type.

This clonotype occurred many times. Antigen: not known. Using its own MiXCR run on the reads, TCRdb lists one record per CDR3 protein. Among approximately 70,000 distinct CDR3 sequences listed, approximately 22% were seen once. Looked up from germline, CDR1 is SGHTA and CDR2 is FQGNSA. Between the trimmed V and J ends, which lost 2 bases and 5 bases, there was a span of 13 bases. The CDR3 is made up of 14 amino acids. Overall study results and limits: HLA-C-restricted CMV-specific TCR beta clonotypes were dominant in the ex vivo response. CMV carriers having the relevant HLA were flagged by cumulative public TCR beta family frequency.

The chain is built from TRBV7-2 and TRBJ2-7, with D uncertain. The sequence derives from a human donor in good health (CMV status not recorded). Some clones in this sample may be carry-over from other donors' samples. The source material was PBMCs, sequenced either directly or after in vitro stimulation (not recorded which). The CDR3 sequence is CASSLMGRFDEQYV. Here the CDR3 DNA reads TGTGCCAGCAGCTTAATGGGTAGGTTTGACGAGCAGTACGTC.